This TCR beta chain was sequenced for a study of blood T cell repertoires in COVID-19. Study overall: T cells, B-cell-depleted T cells, or PBMCs supplied cDNA or gDNA.

The V end was cut by 4 bases, the J end by 4 bases, with 7 bases between. The V gene's germline CDR1 is MNHEY and CDR2 SVGAGI. The CDR3 runs 13 residues. Here immunoSEQ multiplex PCR was the method, and the copy in TCRdb shows in-frame clones only, minus some. Here the sample spans 150,000 to 180,000 clones, approximately 85% being singletons. It was during active infection that Seattle patients were enrolled and then longitudinally followed. This TCR was sampled from an older woman with COVID-19, enrolled during active disease. The source material was peripheral blood. The chain carries TRBV6-5 and TRBJ2-2; D ambiguous. The CDR3 reads CASSSVLTGELFF. Here the CDR3 DNA reads TGTGCCAGCAGTTCTGTACTCACCGGGGAGCTGTTTTTT.